This T cell receptor beta chain derives from a study of cytomegalovirus exposure and HLA in healthy donors (dated by TCRdb to the late 2010s). About the full investigation: An earlier analysis of approximately 590 of the donors reported approximately 290 Gb of sequence data and around 110 million unique TCR beta sequences from some 180 million T cells. Rather than drawing on any new phenotypic data, the later analysis identified candidate immune exposures from TCR beta sequences and the way those sequences occurred across donors. In a later analysis, previously published TCR beta repertoires from several hundred donors were re-analyzed and high-resolution HLA genotyping was added so that TCR occurrence patterns could be studied. Of the roughly 400 genotyped donors, over 80% were placed in the genetic ancestry cluster associated with self-reported Caucasian donors. Along with the roughly 700-subject first cohort, a separate validation cohort of over a hundred different subjects was used. The study was designed to test whether signatures of past pathogen exposure could be identified by cataloging public T cell receptors. The study combined high-throughput TCR immunosequencing, statistical association of individual TCRs with disease status, and machine learning to predict cytomegalovirus infection status. In an earlier analysis of 500 to 650 of the donors, high-throughput TCR beta sequencing was used to judge whether each TCR beta V gene segment behaved as functional or pseudogenic. On average, roughly 240,000 unique TCR beta nucleotide sequences were sequenced per donor among a few hundred genotyped donors of the cohort, with approximately 18% of those sequences being non-productive. Every repertoire in the discovery cohort had been generated on one and the same sequencing platform. The T cell repertoires of roughly 660 subjects were profiled by immunosequencing and related to cytomegalovirus serostatus. Four to six DR-DQ haplotypes were handled as single units for association and clustering, since linkage in the cohort was strong. A later genetic analysis used genome-wide SNP genotypes for about 65% of the roughly 670 donors, treating that subset as a discovery cohort. About 280 gigabases of sequencing data and around 80 million unique TCR sequences made up an early release that covered around 640 HLA-typed donors. The number of typed donors differed by locus: roughly 629-640 for A, B, C, DRB1 and DQB1; 500 to 550 for DQA1; fewer than 610 for DPA1; and some 470 for DPB1. HLA typing included class I and class II loci at four-digit resolution. Alongside the repertoire data, information on donor age, sex, ethnicity and CMV serostatus was compiled.

Study-level results and caveats: A further reported finding was that TCR beta sequences accurately predicted the HLA-A and HLA-B alleles for most subjects in the first cohort. In a later analysis, HLA-associated TCR beta chains showed more clonal expansion and lower generation probabilities than non-associated chains that were equally common. A group of highly shared sequence variants was considered likely to be a technical artifact of the sequencing pipeline. The study gave a list of 150 to 200 TCR beta chains associated with cytomegalovirus. While some public TCRs were present in many individuals, most TCR sequences turned up only very rarely across donors. The authors suggested that the approach could potentially be generalized to other disease states and immunological phenotypes. In a later analysis, TCR association rates were found to vary across HLA loci, with the most associated TCRs seen for DRB1 alleles and the fewest for HLA-C alleles. The earlier analysis of approximately 560 of the donors excluded approximately 17 rarely observed V segments, including chromosome 9 orphons, because counts were too low. Correlated functional status among segregating V segments might be attributable to linkage disequilibrium, but an unknown experimental factor could not be ruled out. Because HLA typing was missing for some donors at each locus, association tests included only the typed subset. Roughly uniform sequencing depth across donors was assumed in presence/absence analyses, although this assumption may not hold. The cohort was sequenced for TCR beta chains only, and without alpha or paired-chain data the features that could be detected were limited. Specific HLA alleles were associated with roughly 16,000 TCR beta sequences at a false discovery rate of 0.05 in a later analysis. V-gene and J-gene trimming of TCR beta chains was associated with a missense DCLRE1C variant in a later genetic analysis, and the association was replicated in an independent cohort. According to a later analysis, most CMV-associated TCR beta chains appeared to be HLA-restricted, and the HLA associations seemed to be driven largely by CMV exposure. Cytomegalovirus status was reported to be diagnosed by the classifier with high specificity and sensitivity in both the original and validation cohorts. A later analysis reported that several top co-occurrence clusters appeared linked to parvovirus B19, influenza, CMV and Epstein-Barr virus. In an earlier analysis of some 640 of the donors, most TCR beta V segments were observed in productive rearrangements about 87% or about 30% of the time, broadly matching IMGT annotations. When HLA alleles, especially DR and DQ, strongly co-occurred, TCR associations were difficult to assign to individual alleles. Some IMGT-functional V segments, including TRBV6-2 and TRBV6-3, could not be told apart with the 87-base-pair reads, so those segments were excluded. In vitro tests confirmed that a few of the cytomegalovirus-associated TCR beta chains recognize cytomegalovirus antigens. A later genetic analysis reported fewer N-insertions in productive TCRs among donors in an Asian-associated ancestry cluster than the roughly 620-donor mean. Immune exposure information for the cohort was limited to CMV serostatus.

The cohort comprised some 730 healthy bone marrow donors. At the time of sampling, all cohort members were nominally healthy, though unrecorded immune exposures were likely present. The donor was CMV seropositive and was included in the group of about 290 seropositive cohort members. A peripheral blood sample was provided by each donor, and peripheral blood mononuclear cells were used for TCR beta sequencing. Genomic DNA extraction from the blood cell samples was performed with the Qiagen DNeasy Blood Extraction Kit. Trimming costs V 5 bases and J 1 base, and their ends lie 8 bases apart. The CDR3 runs 13 amino acids, cysteine and phenylalanine included. The only DNA kept is the CDR3, 39 bases in frame from the first base. CDR1 and CDR2, looked up from the germline V gene, are ENHRY and SYGVKD. Comment on this clone: Its antigen remains undetermined. Base-call qualities are not available, and no considerably larger clone is one nucleotide away.

Receptors were amplified or captured by the immunoSEQ multiplex PCR assay. For the multiplex PCR, a mixture combining 60 forward primers for TCR Vbeta segments and 13 reverse primers for TCR Jbeta segments was used. The CDR3 region of rearranged TCR beta genes was amplified from genomic DNA by a multiplex PCR assay. The amplified TCR beta libraries were sequenced on the Illumina HiSeq System as 87-base-pair reads. For the original study's pipeline: A later analysis tallied 80 million to 95 million unique TCR beta chains across the 700 or so repertoires, and approximately 12 million of those chains were shared by two or more donors. A nearest-neighbor algorithm error-corrected the raw reads and collapsed the reads into unique sequences, merging closely related sequences to remove PCR and sequencing errors. To assign V, D and J gene segments, CDR3 sequences were aligned to IMGT reference sequences. For a sequence to be retained, a match of at least six nucleotides was required to both a V gene segment and a J gene segment. Rearrangements were called productive when the CDR3 lacked stop codons and stayed in frame with V and J; all others were non-productive. CDR3 was defined according to IMGT convention as the region running from the second conserved V-encoded cysteine to the conserved J-encoded phenylalanine. In an earlier analysis of more than 550 of the donors, sequences lacking an unambiguous match to a single V gene segment were excluded. An earlier analysis of several hundred of the donors classified V segments as functional when productive rearrangements were above 56.7% and as segregating when the standard deviation between donors was above 5%. A statistical classification framework was developed to diagnose cytomegalovirus status using the catalog of TCR beta chain sequences. In a later analysis, TCR nucleotide sequences were compared against IMGT/GENE-DB human TR gene sequences so that V and J genes could be assigned. Using the TCRdist pipeline, a later analysis assigned CDR3 sequences along with most-parsimonious VDJ recombination scenarios. In a later analysis, each TCR beta chain was defined by its CDR3 amino acid sequence together with its V-gene family, and reads lacking a unique V-gene family were excluded. As a way to deal with suspected cross-contamination and a sequencing artifact, a later analysis dropped 592 nucleotide sequences that were highly shared and had low generation probability. In a later analysis, a clonal expansion index was calculated for each public chain from normalized within-repertoire ranks of inferred template counts. A later analysis computed generation probabilities with a VDJ recombination model fitted to out-of-frame rearrangements, and checked the results against IGoR. A later analysis scored TCR-TCR, TCR-HLA and TCR-CMV co-occurrence with hypergeometric tests, applying a repertoire-size bias correction to TCR pairs. A later analysis estimated false discovery rates by permuting HLA or CMV assignments 20 times. In a later analysis, co-occurring TCRs were grouped using DBSCAN, with TCRdist sequence similarity added in when clustering inside HLA-allele-positive subsets. For co-occurrence clustering, repertoires with fewer than 30,000 or more than 120,000 public chains were excluded, along with five repertoires with anomalous nucleotide sharing. Drawn from immuneACCESS, this table holds only the in-frame rearrangements with V and J called that TCRdb kept. Clones are partly lost; checked studies trace under half to an unresolved V gene and leave the rest unexplained. V, J and clone size reflect that table, while D and trimming were determined from the DNA. This sample comprises some 150,000 clones, 55% to 80% of them detected only once. In total, the top ten clones hold roughly 7% of the sample.

The clonotype originates from a woman aged 55-70 years in good health and CMV-seropositive. Sequenced material: PBMCs. The sequence is built from TRBV10-3 and TRBJ2-5, and TRBD1 may be the D gene, going by 6 matching bases. The CDR3 region: CAISRTVQETQYF. The DNA reads as follows: TGTGCCATCAGTAGGACAGTCCAAGAGACCCAGTACTTC.